These 3 T cell receptor beta chains were all obtained from the same sample, sequenced in a study of blood T cell repertoires in COVID-19. Sequencing was performed with immunoSEQ multiplex PCR; in TCRdb, only in-frame clones are kept and a portion is missing. The table records around 470,000 clones, 90% of them present only once. Sequences were obtained from PBMCs or T cells enriched from blood (not recorded which). The receptor source for this set is a man aged 18 to 30 who had recovered from COVID-19.

Comments on this clone: The same CDR3 arises from other DNA sequences in this sample as well. The chain recombines TRBV3-1 (or the pseudogene TRBV3-2) with TRBJ1-2; D not resolved. Trimming stripped 0 bases from V and 8 bases from J, with 7 bases between. The CDR3 consists of 12 residues. CDR1 is LGHDT and CDR2 is YNNKEL in the germline V gene (reference sequence). The CDR3: CASSQDTGGYTF. Written as DNA, the CDR3 is TGTGCCAGCAGCCAAGATACGGGGGGCTACACCTTC.

This chain connects TRBV27 to TRBJ1-5; 8 bases match TRBD1. In germline, CDR1 is MNHEY, CDR2 SMNVEV (reference sequence). Unmatched junction bases numbered 6, after V lost 5 bases and J lost 0 bases. The CDR3 runs to 16 residues. DNA of the CDR3: TGTGCCAGCAGTCCTACAGGGGGGTATAGCAATCAGCCCCAGCATTTT. This encodes CASSPTGGYSNQPQHF.

V is TRBV5-1 and J is TRBJ1-2, with a tentative D call TRBD1 (5 bases). The germline V gene encodes CDR1 SGHRS and CDR2 YFSETQ. The V gene lost 0 bases and the J gene lost 0 bases, with 18 bases spanning the gap. The CDR3 contains 18 residues. DNA for the CDR3: TGCGCCAGCAGCTTGGCCCTGACAGCCCAAGTGTCTAACTATGGCTACACCTTC. It is translated as CASSLALTAQVSNYGYTF.